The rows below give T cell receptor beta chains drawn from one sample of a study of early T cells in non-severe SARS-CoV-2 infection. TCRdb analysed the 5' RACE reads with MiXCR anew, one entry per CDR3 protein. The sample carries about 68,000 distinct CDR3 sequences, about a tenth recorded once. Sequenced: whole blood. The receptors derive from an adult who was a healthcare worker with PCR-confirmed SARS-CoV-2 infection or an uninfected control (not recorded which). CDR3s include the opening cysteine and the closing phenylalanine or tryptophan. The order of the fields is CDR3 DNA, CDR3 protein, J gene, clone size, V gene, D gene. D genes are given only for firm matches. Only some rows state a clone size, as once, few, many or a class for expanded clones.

TGTGCCAGCAGTTTGGGGCTGGCGAACACTGAAGCTTTCTTT	CASSLGLANTEAFF	TRBJ1-1	NA	TRBV12-3/TRBV12-4	NA
TGTGCCAGCAGTTACCCGGACAGGGCACAGCAGGGCACAGATACGCAGTATTTT	CASSYPDRAQQGTDTQYF	TRBJ2-3	few	TRBV6-2/TRBV6-3	TRBD1
TGCGCCAGCAGCCTCTCGGGAACAGATACGCAGTATTTT	CASSLSGTDTQYF	TRBJ2-3	few	TRBV4-1	NA
TGTGCCAGCAGCTCTAGCGAGCACCTATACAATGAGCAGTTCTTC	CASSSSEHLYNEQFF	TRBJ2-1	many	TRBV11-2	NA
TGTGCCAGCAGCCCGACAGGGACGGGAGAAAAACTGTTTTTT	CASSPTGTGEKLFF	TRBJ1-4	NA	TRBV12-3/TRBV12-4	TRBD1
TGTGCCAGTAAGGAGACAGGAGTAGCCAAAAACATTCAGTACTTC	CASKETGVAKNIQYF	TRBJ2-4	NA	TRBV19	NA
TGCAGTGCTAGAAGTCTAGCGGAAAACGCCTACGAGCAGTACTTC	CSARSLAENAYEQYF	TRBJ2-7	NA	TRBV20-1	TRBD2
TGTGCCAGCAGCTCCCATGAGCAGTTCTTC	CASSSHEQFF	TRBJ2-1	many	TRBV7-9	NA
TGTGCCAGCAGCTTATACGTAGCGCGGGAGGGGACAGATACGCAGTATTTT	CASSLYVAREGTDTQYF	TRBJ2-3	few	TRBV5-6	TRBD2
TGTGCCAGCAGCGTAGATGTAGGGCCCGAGACCCAGTACTTC	CASSVDVGPETQYF	TRBJ2-5	NA	TRBV9	NA
TGTGCCAGCAGCCAACTGGCGTCAGAGGGTGGAGATACGCAGTATTTT	CASSQLASEGGDTQYF	TRBJ2-3	NA	TRBV3-1	NA
TGCGCCAGCAGCCAAACCCTGGGAGGGCCATCTCCTTACAATGAGCAGTTCTTC	CASSQTLGGPSPYNEQFF	TRBJ2-1	NA	TRBV4-1	TRBD2
TGTGCCAGCAGCTCTACGGGACAGGGCTATGAAAAACTGTTTTTT	CASSSTGQGYEKLFF	TRBJ1-4	few	TRBV5-4	TRBD1
TGCAGTGCTAGAGACCTGTCCTTAGAGAGGAATGAGCAGTTCTTC	CSARDLSLERNEQFF	TRBJ2-1	many	TRBV20-1	NA
TGCAGTGCTAAAAAGCTAGCGGGAGCTCTCTCCTACAATGAGCAGTTCTTC	CSAKKLAGALSYNEQFF	TRBJ2-1	NA	TRBV20-1	TRBD2
TGCAGTGCTAGCGCCAGGGGAAACTATGGCTACACCTTC	CSASARGNYGYTF	TRBJ1-2	few	TRBV20-1	NA